The 17 T cell receptor beta chains below come from one sample, sequenced in a study of T cells in Graves' hyperthyroidism and ophthalmopathy. RNA transcripts gave rise to amplified TCR beta CDR3 regions. A set of HTBI primers served as the primers for a first-round RT-PCR of the TCR CDR3. Via MiXCR, TCRdb re-called the multiplex PCR reads, giving one row per CDR3 protein. The sample carries approximately 610,000 distinct CDR3 sequences, 14% to 15% recorded once. Sequencing was done on a sample of blood. The receptors come from a woman aged 40 to 49 with Graves' ophthalmopathy.

This clonotype showed up just a few times. V is TRBV7-9 and J is TRBJ2-2; 9 bases are shared with TRBD2. The germline CDR1 and CDR2 sequences are SEHNR and FQNEAQ (reference sequence). The length of the CDR3 is 14 residues. Trimming took 7 bases from V and 3 from J; bases not matched to a gene: 3. The CDR3 DNA follows: TGTGCCAGCACCATAGCGGGAGACACCGGGGAGCTGTTTTTT. Amino acids: CASTIAGDTGELFF.

This clonotype was detected a few times. The chain uses TRBV12-5 and TRBJ2-5; no definite D call. Germline CDR1 LGHNT, CDR2 FRNRAP. This CDR3 has 11 residues. The CDR3 loop reads CALSLSETQYF. The CDR3 region has the DNA TGTGCCTTATCCCTTTCAGAGACCCAGTACTTC. The full variable domain, its missing parts supplied by reference TRBV12-5 and TRBJ2-5, is DARVTQTPRHKVTEMGQEVTMRCQPILGHNTVFWYRQTMMQGLELLAYFRNRAPLDDSGMPKDRFSAEMPDATLATLKIQPSEPRDSAVYFCALSLSETQYFGPGTRLLVL.

This clonotype was recorded many times. V and J are TRBV29-1 and TRBJ2-7; 12 nucleotides match TRBD1. This CDR3 is 13 amino acids long. After removal of 4 bases from V and 7 bases from J, the junction contained 5 bases not matched to a gene. The germline V gene encodes CDR1 SQVTM and CDR2 ANQGSEA. The DNA of the CDR3 is TGCAGCGTTGCGGGACAGGGGGCGGGGGAGCAGTACTTC. It translates to CSVAGQGAGEQYF.

This clonotype was found many times. The V gene is TRBV7-8, the J gene TRBJ2-5; 8 bases fit TRBD2. V shed 5 bases, J shed 5 bases, and the junction held 10 bases outside the gene matches. Per germline, CDR1 SGHVS and CDR2 FQNEAQ. The CDR3 loop spans 15 amino acids. The CDR3 coding sequence is TGTGCCAGCAGCGCCGGGACTAGTTCGGCGGAGACCCAGTACTTC. Translating it yields CASSAGTSSAETQYF.

This clonotype has ten or more counts. The rearrangement uses TRBV7-2 and TRBJ1-2, with D possibly being TRBD1 (6 bases). The V gene's germline CDR1 is SGHTA and CDR2 FQGNSA. Trimming left V 1 base short and J 6 bases short, with 12 bases between. The CDR3 has 14 residues. The chain's CDR3 is CASSLEQSGDGYTF. DNA of the CDR3: TGTGCCAGCAGCTTAGAACAGTCAGGGGATGGCTACACCTTC.

This clonotype came up many times. The chain recombines TRBV28 with TRBJ1-2; weak D call: TRBD1 (5 bases). The germline CDR1 and CDR2 sequences are MDHEN and SYDVKM. There are 16 residues in the CDR3. V shed 4 bases and J shed 4 bases, with 19 bases lying between them. Here the CDR3 reads CASSWGLGGVGYGYTF. The CDR3 nucleotides read TGTGCCAGCAGTTGGGGCTTGGGGGGGGTAGGCTATGGCTACACCTTC.

This clonotype has a count of ten or more. V usage is TRBV10-3 and J usage is TRBJ2-7; 7 nucleotides line up with TRBD1. Trimming at V came to 10 bases and at J to 2 bases, leaving 8 bases not matched to a gene. Germline V gives CDR1 ENHRY, CDR2 SYGVKD. The CDR3 consists of 13 residues. The CDR3 is CATAGQAAYEQYF. DNA for the CDR3: TGTGCCACTGCTGGACAGGCCGCCTACGAGCAGTACTTC.

This clonotype was seen many times. The chain employs TRBV19 and TRBJ1-5; D gene uncertain. The CDR3 totals 13 residues. From germline, CDR1 is LNHDA and CDR2 SQIVND (reference sequence). V was clipped by 4 bases and J by 6 bases, with 10 bases between them. CDR3 sequence reads: CASSTTTLQPQHF. As DNA, the CDR3 is TGTGCCAGTAGTACCACAACCCTTCAGCCCCAGCATTTT.

This clonotype has a count of ten or more. The chain uses TRBV19 and TRBJ1-1; D is possibly TRBD1 (6 bases). CDR3 length: 19 amino acids. V was cut by 5 bases and J by 0 bases, with 25 bases left in between. Looked up from germline, CDR1 is LNHDA and CDR2 is SQIVND (reference sequence). The CDR3 DNA follows: TGTGCCAGTAGTCCGGGTTTCTGGGGGCCGTCAAAAATGAACACTGAAGCTTTCTTT. Its protein product is CASSPGFWGPSKMNTEAFF.

This clonotype has just a few counts. J is TRBJ2-7 and V is TRBV18; D possibly corresponds to TRBD1 (5 bases). CDR1 and CDR2 from the germline V gene are KGHSH and LQKENI. V was trimmed by 5 bases and J by 5 bases, leaving 13 bases between them. CDR3 length: 13 amino acids. The CDR3 here is CASSGQGRHEQYF. For the CDR3, the DNA is TGTGCCAGCTCAGGGCAGGGTCGGCACGAGCAGTACTTC.

The V gene is TRBV5-1, the J gene TRBJ1-5, with 7 bases fitting TRBD1. The germline V gene encodes CDR1 SGHRS and CDR2 YFSETQ. This CDR3 region has 15 residues. J lost 6 bases, V lost 7 bases, and 13 bases had no gene match. For the CDR3, the DNA is TGCGCCAGCTCCGCTACAGGGGAATATCTTCAGCCCCAGCATTTT. Translated, it gives CASSATGEYLQPQHF.

In this sample, this clonotype turned up many times. CDR3 amino acids: CASSLRYGIGSTRETQYF. Written as DNA, the CDR3 is TGTGCCAGCAGTTTGCGGTACGGGATAGGGAGCACGCGGGAGACCCAGTACTTC. The chain joins TRBV12-3 or TRBV12-4 to TRBJ2-5; D is perhaps TRBD2 (5 bases). V shed 3 bases and J shed 5 bases, with 25 bases lying between them. CDR3 length equals 18 residues.

The chain has TRBV6-1 and TRBJ2-7; the D is unclear. Germline CDR1 is MNHNS and CDR2 is SASEGT. V was trimmed by 5 bases and J by 3 bases, leaving 11 bases between them. The CDR3 contains 13 residues. Written as DNA, the CDR3 is TGTGCCAGCAGTCGAGGAAATTACTACGAGCAGTACTTC. Protein sequence: CASSRGNYYEQYF.

This clonotype was counted at least ten times. This chain joins TRBV19 and TRBJ1-1; the D is unclear. This CDR3 is built from 15 residues. CDR1 and CDR2 from the germline V gene are LNHDA and SQIVND (reference sequence). V was clipped by 4 bases and J by 5 bases, with 17 bases between them. CDR3 nucleotides: TGTGCCAGTAGTAGTCTATTGGGCCTGGGGACTGAAGCTTTCTTT. Its protein is CASSSLLGLGTEAFF.

The rearrangement links TRBV28 to TRBJ2-2; D is perhaps TRBD1 or TRBD2 (5 bases each). CDR1 and CDR2 (germline): MDHEN, SYDVKM. The CDR3 runs to 13 residues. V lost 11 bases and J 0 bases, leaving 10 bases between the germline ends. In DNA form, the CDR3 reads TGTGCCGGGCGAGGGGCGAACACCGGGGAGCTGTTTTTT. It translates to CAGRGANTGELFF. The whole variable domain, remainder taken from reference TRBV28 and TRBJ2-2, is DVKVTQSSRYLVKRTGEKVFLECVQDMDHENMFWYRQDPGLGLRLIYFSYDVKMKEKGDIPEGYSVSREKKERFSLILESASTNQTSMYLCAGRGANTGELFFGEGSRLTVL.

This clonotype occurred many times. The rearrangement joins TRBV24-1 to TRBJ2-5; 10 bases fit TRBD2. This CDR3 contains 16 residues. V lost 6 bases, J lost 3 bases, and 9 bases stayed unmatched. Germline values: CDR1 KGHDR, CDR2 SFDVKD. CDR3 nucleotide sequence: TGTGCCACCAGTCATGCTAGCGGGAGTATTGAAGAGACCCAGTACTTC. It encodes CATSHASGSIEETQYF.

The sample holds a few counts of this clonotype. The rearrangement links TRBV15 to TRBJ2-4; no reliable D call. The CDR3 runs 15 residues. The V end was cut by 9 bases, the J end by 0 bases, with 15 bases between. Germline CDR1 reads LNHNV; CDR2 reads YYDKDF (reference sequence). The CDR3 bases are TGTGCCACAGACGTGTTGGTTGCAGCCAAAAACATTCAGTACTTC. Encoded protein: CATDVLVAAKNIQYF.